The T cell receptor beta chain under discussion was sequenced for a study of cytomegalovirus exposure and HLA in healthy donors (dated by TCRdb to 2017 to 2019). As for the study more broadly: An earlier analysis of around 600 of the donors reported approximately 290 Gb of sequence data and 117 million unique TCR beta sequences from some 180 million T cells. The study used immunosequencing to profile the T cell repertoires of 666 subjects and linked those repertoires to cytomegalovirus serostatus. Rather than using new phenotypic data, the later analysis identified candidate immune exposures from TCR beta sequences and from how often those sequences occurred across donors. All discovery cohort repertoires had been generated using a single sequencing platform. An earlier analysis of some 500 of the donors used high-throughput TCR beta sequencing to judge whether each TCR beta V gene segment behaved as functional or pseudogenic. High-throughput TCR immunosequencing, statistical association of individual TCRs with disease status, and machine learning were combined to predict cytomegalovirus infection status. Besides the first cohort of around 700 subjects, a separate validation cohort made up of roughly 120 different subjects was used. Typing coverage varied by locus: roughly 620-630 donors for A, B, C, DRB1 and DQB1; about 520 for DQA1; more than 600 for DPA1; 450 to 480 for DPB1. Donor age, sex, ethnicity and CMV serostatus were collected together with the repertoire data. Among some 410 genotyped donors of the cohort, an average of approximately 240,000 unique TCR beta nucleotide sequences were sequenced per donor, roughly 20% of them non-productive. Genome-wide SNP genotypes for about 60% of the roughly 670 donors were used in a later genetic analysis, which treated that subset as a discovery cohort. Of the approximately 400 genotyped donors, approximately 80% fell in the genetic ancestry cluster associated with self-reported Caucasian donors. HLA typing covered class I and class II loci at four-digit resolution. The aim of the study was to test whether cataloging public T cell receptors could identify signatures of past pathogen exposure. Several DR-DQ haplotypes were treated as single units for association and clustering because of strong linkage in the cohort. A later analysis re-analyzed previously published TCR beta repertoires from 650 to 800 donors and added high-resolution HLA genotyping to study TCR occurrence patterns. Approximately 330 gigabases of sequencing data and around 80 million unique TCR sequences made up an early release that covered approximately 700 HLA-typed donors. The paper as a whole reports these results and caveats: Most TCR sequences were seen in very few donors, while some public TCRs were found in many individuals. Correlated functional status among segregating V segments might be attributable to linkage disequilibrium, but an unknown experimental factor could not be ruled out. The study gave a list of 150 to 200 TCR beta chains associated with cytomegalovirus. The classifier was reported to diagnose cytomegalovirus status with high specificity and sensitivity in both the original cohort and the validation cohort. It was suggested by the authors that the approach could potentially be generalized to other disease states and immunological phenotypes. A later genetic analysis associated a missense DCLRE1C variant with V-gene and J-gene trimming of TCR beta chains, and an independent cohort replicated the association. Around 16 rarely observed V segments, including chromosome 9 orphons, were excluded from the earlier analysis of a few hundred of the donors because counts were too low. Assigning TCR associations to individual alleles was difficult when HLA alleles, especially DR and DQ, strongly co-occurred. The 87-base-pair reads could not distinguish some IMGT-functional V segments, including TRBV6-2 and TRBV6-3, so those segments were excluded. In a later analysis, most CMV-associated TCR beta chains were found to appear HLA-restricted, with HLA associations seemingly driven largely by CMV exposure. In a later analysis, some 18,000 TCR beta sequences were associated with specific HLA alleles at a false discovery rate of 0.05. Sequencing depth was assumed to be roughly uniform across donors in the presence/absence analyses, though that assumption may not hold. Compared with equally common non-associated chains, HLA-associated TCR beta chains in a later analysis were more clonally expanded and had lower generation probabilities. Because HLA typing was unavailable for some donors at each locus, only the typed subset was used in association tests. A further reported finding was that TCR beta sequences accurately predicted the HLA-A and HLA-B alleles for most subjects in the first cohort. In an earlier analysis of approximately 590 of the donors, most TCR beta V segments appeared in productive rearrangements about 90% or about 30% of the time, broadly matching IMGT annotations. In this cohort, only TCR beta chains were sequenced, and detectable features were limited by the absence of alpha or paired-chain data. A cluster of highly shared sequence variants was judged likely to represent a technical artifact of the sequencing pipeline. Compared with the roughly 670-donor mean, donors in an Asian-associated ancestry cluster had fewer N-insertions in productive TCRs, according to a later genetic analysis. In vitro tests confirmed that a few of the cytomegalovirus-associated TCR beta chains recognize cytomegalovirus antigens. A later analysis reported that several top co-occurrence clusters appeared linked to parvovirus B19, influenza, CMV and Epstein-Barr virus. The only immune exposure information available for the cohort was CMV serostatus. In a later analysis, TCR association rates were found to vary across HLA loci, with the most associated TCRs seen for DRB1 alleles and the fewest for HLA-C alleles.

Taken from the germline V gene, the CDR1 and CDR2 loops are SGHAT and FQNNGV. The cysteine opens and the phenylalanine closes a CDR3 of 15 amino acids. Just CDR3 DNA is preserved here, 45 bases in frame from base 1. V is cut by 8 bases and J by 4 bases, and the space between the germline ends is 18 bases. Library creation used the immunoSEQ multiplex PCR assay. A mixture of 60 forward primers for TCR Vbeta segments and 13 reverse primers for TCR Jbeta segments was used in the multiplex PCR. The CDR3 region of rearranged TCR beta genes was amplified from genomic DNA with a multiplex PCR assay. On the Illumina HiSeq System, the amplified TCR beta libraries were sequenced as 87-base-pair reads. In the source study's methods: Across the 600 to 700 repertoires, a later analysis counted 80 million or so unique TCR beta chains, 9 million to 14 million of which were shared by at least two donors. To remove PCR and sequencing errors, raw reads were error-corrected and collapsed into unique sequences using a nearest-neighbor algorithm that merged closely related sequences. To assign V, D and J gene segments, CDR3 sequences were aligned to IMGT reference sequences. For a sequence to be retained, a match of at least six nucleotides was required to both a V gene segment and a J gene segment. A rearrangement was called productive if the CDR3 had no stop codons and remained in frame with V and J, and every other rearrangement was called non-productive. CDR3 was defined by IMGT convention, running from the second conserved V-encoded cysteine to the conserved J-encoded phenylalanine. In an earlier analysis of 587 of the donors, sequences lacking an unambiguous match to a single V gene segment were excluded. An earlier analysis of several hundred of the donors called V segments functional above 56.7% productive rearrangements and segregating when the between-donor standard deviation exceeded 5%. A statistical classification framework was developed to diagnose cytomegalovirus status using the catalog of TCR beta chain sequences. In a later analysis, V and J genes were assigned by comparing TCR nucleotide sequences against IMGT/GENE-DB human TR gene sequences. The TCRdist pipeline was used in a later analysis to assign CDR3 sequences and most-parsimonious VDJ recombination scenarios. In a later analysis, each TCR beta chain was defined by its CDR3 amino acid sequence together with its V-gene family, and reads lacking a unique V-gene family were excluded. To address suspected cross-contamination and a sequencing artifact, a later analysis removed 450 to 700 highly shared, low-generation-probability nucleotide sequences. In a later analysis, a clonal expansion index for each public chain was calculated from normalized within-repertoire ranks of inferred template counts. In a later analysis, generation probabilities were computed using a VDJ recombination model fitted to out-of-frame rearrangements, and the results were checked against IGoR. Hypergeometric tests were used in a later analysis to score TCR-TCR, TCR-HLA and TCR-CMV co-occurrence, with a repertoire-size bias correction applied to the TCR pairs. A later analysis estimated false discovery rates by permuting HLA or CMV assignments 20 times. In a later analysis, co-occurring TCRs were grouped using DBSCAN, with TCRdist sequence similarity added in when clustering inside HLA-allele-positive subsets. Co-occurrence clustering excluded repertoires with fewer than 30,000 or more than 120,000 public chains, plus five with anomalous nucleotide sharing. Here the immuneACCESS table is served through TCRdb, limited to in-frame sequences with V and J called. Missing clones are a known gap in these copies; in checked studies unresolved V genes cover under half, and the rest lacks a known reason. V and J calls plus clone size are reproduced from that table; the DNA served to infer D and trimming. This sample gives nearly 110,000 clones in total; 82% of them show up just once. Less than 3.5% of the sample comes from the top ten.

Note on this clone: This clone's antigen is unknown. No much larger clonotype is one base removed from it; base qualities were not supplied.

In total, roughly 670 healthy bone marrow donors made up the cohort. Cohort members were all nominally healthy when sampled, although unrecorded immune exposures were likely present. The donor was CMV seropositive and belonged to the group of 250 to 300 seropositive cohort members. A peripheral blood sample was collected from each donor, and TCR beta sequencing was performed on peripheral blood mononuclear cells. The Qiagen DNeasy Blood Extraction Kit was used to extract genomic DNA from the blood cell samples. The sample comprised PBMCs. The rearrangement combines TRBV11-2 with TRBJ1-3; the D gene is perhaps TRBD1, on 5 matching bases. This receptor was taken from a man aged 25 to 45 in good health and CMV-seropositive. Here is the DNA: TGTGCCAGCCGGAGACCCGGGGGATCAGGAAACACCATATATTTT. The translation is CASRRPGGSGNTIYF.